This T cell receptor (beta chain) was documented in a study of cytomegalovirus exposure and HLA in healthy donors. V dropped 4 bases and J dropped 5 bases, with 15 bases sitting between them. This CDR3 region has 15 residues. Germline CDR1 and CDR2: SGDLS and YYNGEE. It was with 60 Vbeta and 13 Jbeta primers that the PCR ran. Sequencing was performed with immunoSEQ multiplex PCR; in TCRdb, only in-frame clones are kept and a portion is missing. The data show some 200,000 clones, around 70% seen once. The chain couples TRBV9 to TRBJ1-4; the D gene is possibly TRBD1 (6 bases). The sequenced sample consisted of PBMCs. The receptor was derived from a man between 40 and 49 years old in good health and CMV-seropositive. In DNA form, the CDR3 reads TGTGCCAGCAGCCCCTGGGCGGGGGGCAATGAAAAACTGTTTTTT. Residues: CASSPWAGGNEKLFF.